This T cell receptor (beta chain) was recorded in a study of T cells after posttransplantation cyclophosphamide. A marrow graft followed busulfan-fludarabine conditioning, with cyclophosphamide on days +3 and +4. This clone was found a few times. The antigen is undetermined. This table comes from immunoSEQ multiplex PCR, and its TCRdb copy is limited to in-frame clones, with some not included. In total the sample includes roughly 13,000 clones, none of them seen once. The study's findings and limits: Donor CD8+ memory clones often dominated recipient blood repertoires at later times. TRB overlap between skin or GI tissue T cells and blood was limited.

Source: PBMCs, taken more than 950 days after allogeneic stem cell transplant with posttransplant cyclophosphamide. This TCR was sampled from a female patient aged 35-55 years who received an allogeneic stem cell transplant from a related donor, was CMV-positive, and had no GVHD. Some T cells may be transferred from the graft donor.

The CDR3 DNA reads TGCGCCAGCAGCCAAGGGTGGGGGCAGGGGGCCAGGATTCGCGAAGCTTTCTTT. This translates into CASSQGWGQGARIREAFF. The chain carries TRBV4-3 and TRBJ1-1; 8 bases are a match to TRBD1. The germline gives CDR1 LGHNA, CDR2 YSLEER. V trimming: 1 base; J trimming: 8 bases; junction bases outside the gene matches: 18. The CDR3 has 18 residues.